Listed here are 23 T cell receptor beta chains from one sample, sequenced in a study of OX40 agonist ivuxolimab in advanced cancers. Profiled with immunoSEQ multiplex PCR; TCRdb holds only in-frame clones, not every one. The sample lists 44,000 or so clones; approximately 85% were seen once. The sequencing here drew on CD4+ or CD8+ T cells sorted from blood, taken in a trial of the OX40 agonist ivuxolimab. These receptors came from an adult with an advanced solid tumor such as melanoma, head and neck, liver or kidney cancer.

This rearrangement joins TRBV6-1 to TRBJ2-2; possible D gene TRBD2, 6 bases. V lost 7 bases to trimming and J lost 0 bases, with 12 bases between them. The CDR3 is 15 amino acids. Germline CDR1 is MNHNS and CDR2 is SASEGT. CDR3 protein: CASTNGGANTGELFF. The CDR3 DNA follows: TGTGCCAGCACCAATGGAGGGGCGAACACCGGGGAGCTGTTTTTT.

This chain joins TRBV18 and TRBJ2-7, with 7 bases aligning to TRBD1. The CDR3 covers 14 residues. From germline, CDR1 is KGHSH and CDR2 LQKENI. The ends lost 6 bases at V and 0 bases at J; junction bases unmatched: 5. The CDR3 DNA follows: TGTGCCAGCTCTCAAGACAGGGTCTCCTACGAGCAGTACTTC. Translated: CASSQDRVSYEQYF.

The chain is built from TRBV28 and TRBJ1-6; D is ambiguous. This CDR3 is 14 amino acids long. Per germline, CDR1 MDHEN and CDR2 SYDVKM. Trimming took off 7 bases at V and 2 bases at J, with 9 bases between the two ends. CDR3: CASNTPAYNSPLHF. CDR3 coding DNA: TGTGCCAGCAATACGCCGGCCTATAATTCACCCCTCCACTTT.

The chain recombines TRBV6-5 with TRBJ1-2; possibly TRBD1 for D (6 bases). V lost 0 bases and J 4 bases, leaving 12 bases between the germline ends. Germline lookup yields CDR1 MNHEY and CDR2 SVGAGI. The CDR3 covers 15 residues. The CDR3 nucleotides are TGTGCCAGCAGTTACTCTGGGGGCGCCGGCTATGGCTACACCTTC. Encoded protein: CASSYSGGAGYGYTF.

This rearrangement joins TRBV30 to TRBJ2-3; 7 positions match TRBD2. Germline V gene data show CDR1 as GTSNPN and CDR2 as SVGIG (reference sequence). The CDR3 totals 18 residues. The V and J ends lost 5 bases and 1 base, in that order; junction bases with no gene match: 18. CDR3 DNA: TGTGCCTGGGGGGTCGGGGGGTTGTACCGTAGGCGCACAGATACGCAGTATTTT. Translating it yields CAWGVGGLYRRRTDTQYF.

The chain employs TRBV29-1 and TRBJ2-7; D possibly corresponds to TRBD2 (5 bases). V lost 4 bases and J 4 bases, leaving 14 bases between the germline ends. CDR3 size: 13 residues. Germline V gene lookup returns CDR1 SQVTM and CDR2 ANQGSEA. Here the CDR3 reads CSVARSGIYEQYF. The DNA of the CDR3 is TGCAGCGTTGCCCGGAGCGGTATATACGAGCAGTACTTC.

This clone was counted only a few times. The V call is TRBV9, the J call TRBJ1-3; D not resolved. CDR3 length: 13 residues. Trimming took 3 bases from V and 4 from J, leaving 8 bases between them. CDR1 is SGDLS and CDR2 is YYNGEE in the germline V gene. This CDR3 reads CASSDDVGNTIYF. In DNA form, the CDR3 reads TGTGCCAGCAGCGATGACGTAGGAAACACCATATATTTT.

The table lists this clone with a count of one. In DNA form, the CDR3 reads TGCGCCAGCAGTGAGGCAAGGCGGCTAATGAGGCCCCAGCATTTT. As protein: CASSEARRLMRPQHF. The chain joins TRBV10-1 to TRBJ1-5; D is unclear. V gave up 2 bases and J gave up 9 bases, with 17 bases separating them. Germline V gene sequence: CDR1 WNHNN, CDR2 SYGVQD (reference sequence). The CDR3 sequence is 15 residues long.

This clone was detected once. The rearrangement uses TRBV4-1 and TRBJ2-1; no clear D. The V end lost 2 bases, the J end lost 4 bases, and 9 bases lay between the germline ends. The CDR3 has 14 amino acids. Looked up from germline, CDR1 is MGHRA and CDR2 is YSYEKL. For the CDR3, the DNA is TGCGCCAGCAGCCAACGCACCCGATACAATGAGCAGTTCTTC. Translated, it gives CASSQRTRYNEQFF.

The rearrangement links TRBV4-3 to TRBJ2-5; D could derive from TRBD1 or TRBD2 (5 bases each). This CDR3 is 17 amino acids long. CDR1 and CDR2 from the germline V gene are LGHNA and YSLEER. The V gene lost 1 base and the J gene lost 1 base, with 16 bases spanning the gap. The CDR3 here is CASSQVGDGRIQETQYF. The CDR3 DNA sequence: TGCGCCAGCAGCCAAGTTGGGGACGGACGGATCCAAGAGACCCAGTACTTC.

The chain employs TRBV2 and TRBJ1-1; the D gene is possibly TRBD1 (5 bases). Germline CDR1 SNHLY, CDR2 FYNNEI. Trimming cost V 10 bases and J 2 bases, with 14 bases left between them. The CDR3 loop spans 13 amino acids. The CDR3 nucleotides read TGTGCCACCAAAGACAGCTTAAACACTGAAGCTTTCTTT. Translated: CATKDSLNTEAFF. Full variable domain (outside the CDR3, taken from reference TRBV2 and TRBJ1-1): EPEVTQTPSHQVTQMGQEVILRCVPISNHLYFYWYRQILGQKVEFLVSFYNNEISEKSEIFDDQFSVERPDGSNFTLKIRSTKLEDSAMYFCATKDSLNTEAFFGQGTRLTVV.

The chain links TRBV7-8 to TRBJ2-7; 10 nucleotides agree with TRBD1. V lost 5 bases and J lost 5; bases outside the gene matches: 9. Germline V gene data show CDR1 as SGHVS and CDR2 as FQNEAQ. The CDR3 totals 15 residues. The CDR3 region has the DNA TGTGCCAGCAGCGCCCGGGACAGGGGATCCCACGAGCAGTACTTC. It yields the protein CASSARDRGSHEQYF.

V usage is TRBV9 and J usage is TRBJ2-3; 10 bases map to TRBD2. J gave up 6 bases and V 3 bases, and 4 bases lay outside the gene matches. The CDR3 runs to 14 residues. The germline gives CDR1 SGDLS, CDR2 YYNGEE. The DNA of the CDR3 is TGTGCCAGCAGCGAAAGCGGGGGGGAGGATACGCAGTATTTT. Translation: CASSESGGEDTQYF.

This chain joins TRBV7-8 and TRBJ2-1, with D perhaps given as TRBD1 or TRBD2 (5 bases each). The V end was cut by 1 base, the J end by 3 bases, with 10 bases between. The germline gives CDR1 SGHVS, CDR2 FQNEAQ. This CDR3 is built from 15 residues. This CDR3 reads CASSLVQGVYNEQFF. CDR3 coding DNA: TGTGCCAGCAGCTTAGTGCAGGGAGTCTACAATGAGCAGTTCTTC.

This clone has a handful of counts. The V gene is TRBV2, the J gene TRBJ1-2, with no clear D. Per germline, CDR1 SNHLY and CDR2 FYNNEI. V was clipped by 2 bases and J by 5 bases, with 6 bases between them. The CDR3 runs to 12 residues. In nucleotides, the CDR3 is TGTGCCAGCAGTGAAAAGGGTTATGGCTACACCTTC. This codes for CASSEKGYGYTF. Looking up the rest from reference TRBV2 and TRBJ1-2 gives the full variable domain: EPEVTQTPSHQVTQMGQEVILRCVPISNHLYFYWYRQILGQKVEFLVSFYNNEISEKSEIFDDQFSVERPDGSNFTLKIRSTKLEDSAMYFCASSEKGYGYTFGSGTRLTVV.

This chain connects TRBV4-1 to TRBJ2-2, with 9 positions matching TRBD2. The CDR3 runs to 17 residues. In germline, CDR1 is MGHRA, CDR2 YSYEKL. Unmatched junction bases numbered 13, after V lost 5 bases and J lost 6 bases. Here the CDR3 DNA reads TGCGCCAGCAGCAAGTCCCCCGGGGCTAGCGGGGCCGGGGAGCTGTTTTTT. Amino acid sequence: CASSKSPGASGAGELFF.

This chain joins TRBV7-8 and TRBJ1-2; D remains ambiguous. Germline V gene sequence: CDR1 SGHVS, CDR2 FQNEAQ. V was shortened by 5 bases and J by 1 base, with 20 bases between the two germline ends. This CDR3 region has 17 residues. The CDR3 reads CASSDPDRARSNYGYTF. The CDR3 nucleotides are TGTGCCAGCAGCGATCCGGACCGGGCTAGGAGTAACTATGGCTACACCTTC.

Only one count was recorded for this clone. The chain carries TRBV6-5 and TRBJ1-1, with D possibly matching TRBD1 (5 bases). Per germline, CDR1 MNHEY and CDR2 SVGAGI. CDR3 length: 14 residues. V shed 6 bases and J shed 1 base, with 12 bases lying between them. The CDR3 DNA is TGTGCCAGCAGATTGGCAGGGACGAACACTGAAGCTTTCTTT. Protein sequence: CASRLAGTNTEAFF.

The CDR3 loop reads CASSQEPGPYEQYF. The CDR3 coding sequence is TGCGCCAGCAGCCAAGAGCCGGGGCCCTACGAGCAGTACTTC. J is TRBJ2-7 and V is TRBV4-3; the D call may be TRBD1 or TRBD2 (5 bases each). V gave up 0 bases and J gave up 2 bases, with 8 bases separating them. The CDR3 totals 14 residues. Germline CDR1 is LGHNA and CDR2 is YSLEER.

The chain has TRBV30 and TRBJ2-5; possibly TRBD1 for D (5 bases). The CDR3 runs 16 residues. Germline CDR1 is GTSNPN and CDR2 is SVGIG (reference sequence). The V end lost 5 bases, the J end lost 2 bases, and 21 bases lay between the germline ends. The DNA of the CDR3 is TGTGCCTGGGCCCTTCAAGGGGCAGGGTGGCAAGAGACCCAGTACTTC. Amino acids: CAWALQGAGWQETQYF. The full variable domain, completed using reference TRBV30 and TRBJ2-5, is SQTIHQWPATLVQPVGSPLSLECTVEGTSNPNLYWYRQAAGRGLQLLFYSVGIGQISSEVPQNLSASRPQDRQFILSSKKLLLSDSGFYLCAWALQGAGWQETQYFGPGTRLLVL.

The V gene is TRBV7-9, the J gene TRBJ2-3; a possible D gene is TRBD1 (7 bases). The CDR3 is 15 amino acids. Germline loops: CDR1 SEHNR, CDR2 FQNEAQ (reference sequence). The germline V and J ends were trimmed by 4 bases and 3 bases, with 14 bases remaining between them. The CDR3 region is CASSYYQGGTDTQYF. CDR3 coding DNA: TGTGCCAGCAGCTATTACCAGGGGGGAACAGATACGCAGTATTTT.

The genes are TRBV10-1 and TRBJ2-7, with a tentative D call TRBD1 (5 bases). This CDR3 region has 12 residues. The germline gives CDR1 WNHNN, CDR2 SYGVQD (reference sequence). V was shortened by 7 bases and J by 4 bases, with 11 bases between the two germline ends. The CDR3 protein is CASNSQAYEQYF. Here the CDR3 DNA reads TGCGCCAGCAACTCACAGGCTTACGAGCAGTACTTC.

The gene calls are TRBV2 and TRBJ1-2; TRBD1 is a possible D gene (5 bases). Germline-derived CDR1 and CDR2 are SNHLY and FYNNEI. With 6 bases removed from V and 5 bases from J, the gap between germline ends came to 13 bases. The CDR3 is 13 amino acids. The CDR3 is CASSHPRAYGYTF. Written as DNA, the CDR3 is TGTGCCAGCAGCCACCCCAGGGCTTATGGCTACACCTTC.